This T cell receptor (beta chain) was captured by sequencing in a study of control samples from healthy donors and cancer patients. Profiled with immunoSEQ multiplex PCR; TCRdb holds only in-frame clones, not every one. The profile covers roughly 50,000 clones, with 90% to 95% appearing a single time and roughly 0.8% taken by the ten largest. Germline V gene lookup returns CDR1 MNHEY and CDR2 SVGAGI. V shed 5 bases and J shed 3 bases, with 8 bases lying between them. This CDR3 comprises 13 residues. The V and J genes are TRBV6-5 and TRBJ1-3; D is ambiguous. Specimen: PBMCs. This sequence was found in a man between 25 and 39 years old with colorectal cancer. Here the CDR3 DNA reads TGTGCCAGCAGTCTGGACGGTGGAAACACCATATATTTT. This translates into CASSLDGGNTIYF.